These 24 T cell receptor beta chains came from one sample sequenced in a study of Tregs in tolerant kidney transplant recipients. Measured with immunoSEQ multiplex PCR; TCRdb has only the in-frame clones, and not every one. This sample's clone table lists under 35,000 clones. Recipients received nonmyeloablative bone marrow transplants from related graft donors, with transient mixed chimerism. The specimen comprised CD4+ T cells from blood (PBMCs), sampled 24 months after the transplant. These receptor sequences come from a human patient who received a combined kidney and bone marrow transplant. A subset of T cells may come from the graft donor.

The sequenced part of the CDR3 DNA is TGTGCCTCCAATTGGTACGGGGTCCAAGAGACC. This translates into CASNWYGVQET. The full CDR3 protein is CASNWYGVQETQYF. The V and J genes are TRBV30 and TRBJ2-5; maybe TRBD2 (5 bases). The CDR3 end is not reached by the read, which stops 3 residues before it; the germline J gene fills it in. Trimming pared 7 bases from V and 1 base from J, leaving 16 bases between. In germline, CDR1 is GTSNPN, CDR2 SVGIG (reference sequence). This CDR3 has 14 amino acids.

A note on this clone: Sequencing ends 3 residues short of the CDR3 end; the germline J gene provides the rest. The chain is built from TRBV2 and TRBJ2-5; D is possibly TRBD1 (6 bases). The CDR3 spans 14 residues. Germline CDR1 is SNHLY and CDR2 is FYNNEI. V lost 6 bases and J 3 bases, leaving 14 bases between the germline ends. CDR3 bases read: TGTGCCAGCAGAGGTGGACAGATAAAAGAGACC. Translated, it gives CASRGGQIKET. Given in full, the CDR3 is CASRGGQIKETQYF.

This CDR3 reads CASSPPSPGTGNNEQFF. CDR3 DNA (partial): TGTGCCAGCTCACCACCGTCTCCGGGGACAGGCAACAATGAG. The rearrangement uses TRBV18 and TRBJ2-1; 8 nucleotides agree with TRBD1. Read sequence stops 3 residues before the CDR3 end, and the germline J gene provides the missing end. The length of the CDR3 is 17 residues. Per germline, CDR1 KGHSH and CDR2 LQKENI. After removal of 0 bases from V and 5 bases from J, the junction contained 9 bases not matched to a gene.

The covered CDR3 bases are TGTGTCAGGAGCGGGGGGACGTACAATGAG. This translates into CVRSGGTYNE. Given in full, the CDR3 is CVRSGGTYNEQFF. The rearrangement uses TRBV2 and TRBJ2-1; 9 bases line up with TRBD2. The read gets to within 3 residues of the CDR3 end, and the germline J gene fills in the rest. Looked up from germline, CDR1 is SNHLY and CDR2 is FYNNEI. The CDR3 length is 13 residues. Looking up the rest from reference TRBV2 and TRBJ2-1 gives the full variable domain: EPEVTQTPSHQVTQMGQEVILRCVPISNHLYFYWYRQILGQKVEFLVSFYNNEISEKSEIFDDQFSVERPDGSNFTLKIRSTKLEDSAMYFCVRSGGTYNEQFFGPGTRLTVL.

Regarding this clone: The read finishes 3 residues shy of the CDR3 end, and the germline J gene is used to complete it. V and J are TRBV7-3 and TRBJ1-6, with a weak D call TRBD1 (5 bases). The CDR3 has 15 amino acids. The V gene's germline CDR1 is SGHTA and CDR2 FQGTGA. V lost 5 bases, J lost 8 bases, and 16 bases lay in between. CDR3 DNA (partial): TGTGCCAGCAGCCCCTCGGGGGGGTATGATTCACCC. Translation: CASSPSGGYDSP. The CDR3 reads in full as CASSPSGGYDSPLHF.

Turning to this clone: The read terminates 3 residues before the CDR3 end, so the remaining end is supplied by the germline J gene. The J gene is TRBJ1-5, the V gene TRBV6-2 or TRBV6-3; D ambiguous. V lost 0 bases and J 6 bases, leaving 6 bases between the germline ends. This CDR3 comprises 13 residues. The germline CDR1 and CDR2 sequences are MNHEY and SVGEGT. CDR3 residues: CASSYSISQPQHF. The sequenced part of the CDR3 DNA is TGTGCCAGCAGTTACTCGATCAGTCAGCCC.

Of note for this clone: The read ends 3 residues early relative to the CDR3; the germline J gene fills the gap. This rearrangement joins TRBV10-3 to TRBJ2-4; 9 bases are shared with TRBD2. V trimming: 10 bases; J trimming: 9 bases; junction bases outside the gene matches: 7. The germline CDR1 and CDR2 sequences are ENHRY and SYGVKD. CDR3 length equals 12 residues. The CDR3 here is CATTDSGGIQYF. The sequenced part of the CDR3 DNA is TGTGCCACCACGGATAGCGGGGGCATT.

In regard to this clone: The read ends 3 residues shy of where the CDR3 ends; the end is completed using the germline J gene. The gene calls are TRBV18 and TRBJ2-2, with 10 bases lining up with TRBD2. Germline lookup yields CDR1 KGHSH and CDR2 LQKENI. V shed 2 bases and J 4 bases; nucleotides not matched to a gene: 7. The CDR3 is made up of 17 amino acids. CDR3 DNA (partial): TGTGCCAGCTCACCAAGCCTAGCGGGAGCGGGCACCGGGGAG. Amino acid sequence: CASSPSLAGAGTGE. The CDR3 reads in full as CASSPSLAGAGTGELFF.

As regards this clone: The read ends 3 residues shy of where the CDR3 ends; the end is completed using the germline J gene. The chain links TRBV7-3 to TRBJ1-1, with 7 positions matching TRBD1. The CDR3 loop spans 13 amino acids. Looked up from germline, CDR1 is SGHTA and CDR2 is FQGTGA. V gave up 5 bases and J gave up 4 bases; unmatched junction bases: 4. The CDR3 bases that were read are TGTGCCAGCAGCCGATCAGGGGGCACTGAA. Its translation: CASSRSGGTE. The full CDR3 protein reads CASSRSGGTEAFF.

As to this clone: The CDR3 goes on 3 residues after the read ends, and that part is filled in from the germline J gene. The chain links TRBV15 to TRBJ2-3; TRBD2 agrees at 7 bases. The length of the CDR3 is 15 residues. J was trimmed by 6 bases and V by 2 bases; bases with no gene match: 8. Germline V gene data show CDR1 as LNHNV and CDR2 as YYDKDF (reference sequence). CDR3 sequence reads: CATSRPTSPWDTQYF. The CDR3 bases that were read are TGTGCCACCAGCAGACCGACTAGCCCTTGGGATACG.

On this clone itself: The DNA ends 3 residues before the CDR3 does, and the rest of the CDR3 is filled in from the germline J gene. The chain uses TRBV19 and TRBJ1-1; 10 nucleotides agree with TRBD1. The CDR3 loop spans 14 amino acids. Per the germline V gene, CDR1 is LNHDA and CDR2 is SQIVND (reference sequence). J gave up 3 bases and V 7 bases, and 5 bases lay outside the gene matches. This chain's CDR3 is CASKRDRGDTEAFF. The sequenced part of the CDR3 DNA is TGTGCCAGTAAGAGGGACAGGGGTGACACTGAA. Looking up the rest from reference TRBV19 and TRBJ1-1 gives the full variable domain: DGGITQSPKYLFRKEGQNVTLSCEQNLNHDAMYWYRQDPGQGLRLIYYSQIVNDFQKGDIAEGYSVSREKKESFPLTVTSAQKNPTAFYLCASKRDRGDTEAFFGQGTRLTVV.

Worth noting for this clone: The CDR3 is cut off 3 residues early in the read; its end comes from the germline J gene. The genes are TRBV6-2 or TRBV6-3 and TRBJ1-1; no clear D. The CDR3 runs to 17 residues. Germline CDR1 is MNHEY and CDR2 is SVGEGT. V was trimmed by 2 bases and J by 2 bases, leaving 18 bases between them. CDR3 DNA, as far as it was read: TGTGCCAGCAGTTACCCCACCGGAGTAGCAAGAAACACTGAA. This sequence encodes CASSYPTGVARNTE. The full CDR3 reads CASSYPTGVARNTEAFF.

As for this clone: The sequence runs out 3 residues before the end of the CDR3; the remainder is reconstructed from the germline J gene. The rearrangement joins TRBV30 to TRBJ1-6; TRBD1 matches at 7 bases. Germline CDR1 reads GTSNPN; CDR2 reads SVGIG (reference sequence). Trimming took 4 bases from V and 9 from J; bases not matched to a gene: 12. The CDR3 extends over 15 amino acids. The CDR3: CAWNPTGWFSSPLHF. The sequenced part of the CDR3 DNA is TGTGCCTGGAACCCGACAGGGTGGTTCTCTTCACCC.

A remark on this clone: The read stops 3 residues short of the end of the CDR3; the missing end is completed from the germline J gene. V gene TRBV30 combines with J gene TRBJ1-6, with unresolved D. Trimming cost V 4 bases and J 7 bases, with 14 bases left between them. Germline loops: CDR1 GTSNPN, CDR2 SVGIG (reference sequence). There are 14 residues in the CDR3. Incomplete CDR3 DNA: TGTGCCTGGAAGGGTCAAGGGTGGAATTCACCC. It specifies CAWKGQGWNSP. The CDR3 as a whole reads CAWKGQGWNSPLHF.

To note about this clone: The read ends 3 residues before the CDR3 terminus; that terminus is restored from the germline J gene. The chain has TRBV18 and TRBJ1-1; D gene uncertain. The V gene lost 3 bases and the J gene lost 7 bases, with 12 bases spanning the gap. The CDR3 spans 13 residues. The germline gives CDR1 KGHSH, CDR2 LQKENI. CDR3 region: CASSPLDRVEAFF. CDR3 bases read: TGTGCCAGCTCACCCCTCGATAGGGTTGAA.

Notes on this clone: The CDR3 end is not reached by the read, which stops 3 residues before it; the germline J gene fills it in. V is TRBV19 and J is TRBJ1-2; 9 bases align to TRBD1. This CDR3 has 16 amino acids. V shed 4 bases, J shed 4 bases, and the junction held 10 bases outside the gene matches. Per germline, CDR1 LNHDA and CDR2 SQIVND (reference sequence). Incomplete CDR3 DNA: TGTGCCAGTAGTAGGACAGGGGATCTGCTCCTCTATGGC. Residues: CASSRTGDLLLYG. The entire CDR3 is CASSRTGDLLLYGYTF.

As to this clone: The read stops 3 residues short of the end of the CDR3; the missing end is completed from the germline J gene. V is TRBV2 and J is TRBJ2-5; D may be TRBD2 (5 bases). CDR3 size: 14 residues. Germline CDR1 and CDR2: SNHLY and FYNNEI. V lost 4 bases and J 5 bases, leaving 14 bases between the germline ends. The CDR3 bases that were read are TGTGCCAGCAGTGGCTCCACTAGGAGGGAGACC. It specifies CASSGSTRRET. The CDR3 in full is CASSGSTRRETQYF.

As regards this clone: The CDR3 goes on 3 residues after the read ends, and that part is filled in from the germline J gene. The chain combines TRBV20-1 with TRBJ2-1; 11 bases agree with TRBD1. With 8 bases clipped from V and 9 bases from J, the junction kept 9 bases outside the gene matches. Looked up from germline, CDR1 is DFQATT and CDR2 is SNEGSKA (reference sequence). CDR3 length: 13 residues. The CDR3 DNA, read in part, is TGCAGTTTGTCCGGGACAGGGGGTCTTGAG. It is translated as CSLSGTGGLE. The full CDR3 reads CSLSGTGGLEQFF.

As to this clone: The CDR3 goes on 3 residues after the read ends, and that part is filled in from the germline J gene. The chain links TRBV5-1 to TRBJ2-7; 7 nucleotides agree with TRBD1. The CDR3 is 14 amino acids. Looked up from germline, CDR1 is SGHRS and CDR2 is YFSETQ. V trimming: 4 bases; J trimming: 2 bases; junction bases outside the gene matches: 6. CDR3 amino acids: CASSHRQGTYEQYF. The CDR3 DNA, read in part, is TGCGCCAGCAGCCATAGACAGGGCACCTACGAG.

By frequency, this clone is medium-sized (0.01 to 0.1%). The CDR3 bases that were read are TGCAGCGTTGGGGTAGGGGGCGGTGGC. Amino acid sequence: CSVGVGGGG. The entire CDR3 protein is CSVGVGGGGYTF. The rearrangement joins TRBV29-1 to TRBJ1-2; 7 positions agree with TRBD1. The CDR3 extends 3 residues past the end of the read, so its final part is completed from the germline J gene. CDR3 length: 12 amino acids. V was clipped by 4 bases and J by 7 bases; unmatched bases: 6. Germline CDR1 SQVTM, CDR2 ANQGSEA.

Concerning this clone: The read stops 3 residues short of the end of the CDR3; the missing end is completed from the germline J gene. This chain links TRBV7-9 with TRBJ2-3, with a possible D match to TRBD2 (6 bases). In germline, CDR1 is SEHNR, CDR2 FQNEAQ (reference sequence). Trimming removed 3 bases at V and 4 bases at J, with 14 bases between. The CDR3 runs to 15 residues. The sequenced part of the CDR3 DNA is TGTGCCAGCAGCTTGGGGGACTGGGAGGCAGATACG. It encodes CASSLGDWEADT. The full CDR3 protein reads CASSLGDWEADTQYF.

On this clone itself: The read terminates 3 residues ahead of where the CDR3 ends, so the germline J gene completes it. The V gene is TRBV7-3, the J gene TRBJ2-1, with 8 bases matching TRBD2. V was pared by 5 bases and J by 6 bases, with 9 bases of the junction left unmatched. The length of the CDR3 is 15 residues. Germline V gene lookup returns CDR1 SGHTA and CDR2 FQGTGA. The sequenced part of the CDR3 DNA is TGTGCCAGCAGCCCAAAAGGACTAGCTCGCAATGAG. Amino acid sequence: CASSPKGLARNE. The CDR3 as a whole reads CASSPKGLARNEQFF.

Comments on this clone: The read terminates 3 residues ahead of where the CDR3 ends, so the germline J gene completes it. The chain combines TRBV6-2 or TRBV6-3 with TRBJ2-1; 12 positions agree with TRBD2. Germline trimming cut 5 bases from V and 2 bases from J; bases unmatched to any gene: 4. CDR1 is MNHEY and CDR2 is SVGEGT in the germline V gene. The CDR3 loop spans 16 amino acids. The covered CDR3 bases are TGTGCCAGCAGTCTTAGACTAGCGGGAGCCTACAATGAG. Translating gives CASSLRLAGAYNE. The entire CDR3 sequence reads CASSLRLAGAYNEQFF.

Note on this clone: The sequence runs out 3 residues before the end of the CDR3; the remainder is reconstructed from the germline J gene. The rearrangement joins TRBV5-1 to TRBJ2-7; D gene ambiguous. Germline V gene lookup returns CDR1 SGHRS and CDR2 YFSETQ. The length of the CDR3 is 14 residues. The ends were cut back, 0 bases at V and 0 bases at J, with 7 bases in the middle. The covered CDR3 bases are TGCGCCAGCAGCTTGGGCGGTAACTCCTACGAG. Residues: CASSLGGNSYE. The whole CDR3 sequence is CASSLGGNSYEQYF.